The 16 T cell receptor beta chains below all came from one sample that was sequenced in a study of CD8 T cells in Susac syndrome. RNA totalling roughly 0.5 to 1 ug underwent reverse transcription with random hexamers. TCRdb reprocessed the immunoSEQ multiplex PCR reads via MiXCR and lists one record per CDR3 protein. Here the sample spans under 200,000 distinct CDR3 sequences, approximately 93% being singletons. The specimen sequenced was CD4+ T cells from PBMCs. The receptors come from a human donor in good health.

The chain has TRBV5-6 and TRBJ1-6; possible D gene TRBD1, 5 bases. Germline assignment: CDR1 SGHDT and CDR2 YYEEEE. The V end lost 0 bases, the J end lost 5 bases, and 9 bases lay between the germline ends. The CDR3 runs to 15 residues. CDR3 coding DNA: TGTGCCAGCAGCTTGGTGGGGGTTAATAATTCACCCCTCCACTTT. Translated: CASSLVGVNNSPLHF.

Written as DNA, the CDR3 is TGTGCCAGCAGCTTCCCGCCCCCTGGCGGAGCAGGGGACTATGGCTACACCTTC. Translation: CASSFPPPGGAGDYGYTF. The chain couples TRBV7-9 to TRBJ1-2, with D maybe TRBD1 (6 bases). The CDR3 has 18 amino acids. V lost 3 bases, J lost 3 bases, and 23 bases lay in between. CDR1 is SEHNR and CDR2 is FQNEAQ in the germline V gene (reference sequence).

This clonotype was counted once. This chain links TRBV28 with TRBJ2-5; D might be TRBD1 (5 bases). This CDR3 is built from 16 residues. Trimming took 4 bases from V and 5 from J, leaving 20 bases between them. Germline V lookup: CDR1 MDHEN, CDR2 SYDVKM. CDR3: CASSSIYDSQGETQYF. The CDR3 DNA follows: TGTGCCAGCAGTTCGATATATGACAGTCAAGGGGAGACCCAGTACTTC.

V is TRBV28 and J is TRBJ1-5; D not certain. The germline CDR1 and CDR2 sequences are MDHEN and SYDVKM. The CDR3 extends over 12 amino acids. V was clipped by 10 bases and J by 7 bases, with 14 bases between them. The CDR3 protein is CAIRTVTQPQHF. CDR3 in DNA: TGTGCCATCCGGACTGTAACACAGCCCCAGCATTTT.

This chain uses TRBV12-3 or TRBV12-4 with TRBJ2-7, with 12 bases that match TRBD2. The ends lost 2 bases at V and 5 bases at J; junction bases unmatched: 7. CDR3 length: 16 residues. CDR3 protein: CASSLLAGGRKDEQYF. The CDR3 DNA is TGTGCCAGCAGTTTACTAGCGGGGGGGAGAAAGGACGAGCAGTACTTC.

CDR3 bases: TGTGCCAGCAGCGGAATGACAGGGAATGGCTACACCTTC. It specifies CASSGMTGNGYTF. The chain couples TRBV7-9 to TRBJ1-2; TRBD1 matches at 7 bases. This CDR3 has 13 amino acids. CDR1 SEHNR and CDR2 FQNEAQ come from the germline V gene (reference sequence). V lost 5 bases to trimming and J lost 6 bases; unmatched junction nucleotides: 6. Together with reference TRBV7-9 and TRBJ1-2, the CDR3 gives the full variable domain: DTGVSQNPRHKITKRGQNVTFRCDPISEHNRLYWYRQTLGQGPEFLTYFQNEAQLEKSRLLSDRFSAERPKGSFSTLEIQRTEQGDSAMYLCASSGMTGNGYTFGSGTRLTVV.

CDR3 bases: TGTGCCAGCAGTGAATGGGCAGGGCACGAAAAACTGTTTTTT. Residues: CASSEWAGHEKLFF. The chain recombines TRBV25-1 with TRBJ1-4; tentative D call: TRBD1 (5 bases). V lost 1 base and J 8 bases, leaving 11 bases between the germline ends. This CDR3 spans 14 amino acids. Germline V gene lookup returns CDR1 MGHDK and CDR2 SYGVNS. The full variable domain, completed using reference TRBV25-1 and TRBJ1-4, is EADIYQTPRYLVIGTGKKITLECSQTMGHDKMYWYQQDPGMELHLIHYSYGVNSTEKGDLSSESTVSRIRTEHFPLTLESARPSHTSQYLCASSEWAGHEKLFFGSGTQLSVL.

V usage is TRBV28 and J usage is TRBJ2-5; D ambiguous. Germline CDR1 MDHEN, CDR2 SYDVKM. The ends were cut back, 4 bases at V and 2 bases at J, with 14 bases in the middle. CDR3 size: 15 residues. The CDR3 is CASSSPMGKQETQYF. The CDR3 DNA is TGTGCCAGCAGTTCCCCCATGGGGAAACAAGAGACCCAGTACTTC.

The rearrangement links TRBV9 to TRBJ2-3; tentative D call: TRBD2 (6 bases). Germline-derived CDR1 and CDR2 are SGDLS and YYNGEE. V gave up 2 bases and J gave up 5 bases, with 12 bases separating them. The CDR3 length is 14 residues. CDR3 sequence reads: CASSVGTGVDTQYF. Written as DNA, the CDR3 is TGTGCCAGCAGCGTCGGGACTGGGGTAGATACGCAGTATTTT.

The chain carries TRBV5-8 and TRBJ1-5; perhaps TRBD1 as D (5 bases). The V end was cut by 0 bases, the J end by 5 bases, with 9 bases between. The CDR3 is 14 amino acids. Germline CDR1 SGHTS, CDR2 YDEGEE. The CDR3 spells CASSLGQGYQPQHF. CDR3 coding DNA: TGTGCCAGCAGCTTGGGGCAGGGCTATCAGCCCCAGCATTTT.

The chain recombines TRBV3-1 with TRBJ2-1; no firm D call. CDR1 and CDR2 from the germline V gene are LGHDT and YNNKEL (reference sequence). Trimming removed 1 base from V and 10 bases from J, with 8 bases in between. The CDR3 sequence is 12 residues long. CDR3 bases: TGTGCCAGCAGCCAAGCGGAGTGGGAGCAGTTCTTC. Its protein product is CASSQAEWEQFF.

J is TRBJ2-1 and V is TRBV3-1; D may correspond to TRBD1 or TRBD2 (5 bases each). V lost 0 bases and J lost 9, with 12 bases in between. The CDR3 sequence is 14 residues long. Germline V lookup: CDR1 LGHDT, CDR2 YNNKEL (reference sequence). The CDR3 nucleotides are TGTGCCAGCAGCCAAGATATGGGGGATACTGAGCAGTTCTTC. Translated: CASSQDMGDTEQFF.

CDR3 loop: CASSLGRYTDTQYF. In DNA, the CDR3 is TGTGCCAGCAGCCTGGGACGGTACACAGATACGCAGTATTTT. The chain couples TRBV3-1 to TRBJ2-3; the D gene could be TRBD1 or TRBD2 (5 bases each). CDR1 is LGHDT, CDR2 YNNKEL, per germline (reference sequence). V dropped 4 bases and J dropped 2 bases, with 10 bases sitting between them. The CDR3 extends over 14 amino acids.

Here the CDR3 reads CASSQDPRGSRGYTF. The CDR3 bases are TGTGCCAGCAGCCAAGATCCAAGGGGCTCGCGTGGCTACACCTTC. The J gene is TRBJ1-2, the V gene TRBV3-1; D is possibly TRBD1 (5 bases). With 0 bases removed from V and 7 bases from J, the gap between germline ends came to 15 bases. CDR1 LGHDT and CDR2 YNNKEL come from the germline V gene (reference sequence). The CDR3 extends over 15 amino acids.

The CDR3: CASNGDRVNEQYF. For the CDR3, the DNA is TGTGCCAGCAACGGAGACAGGGTGAACGAGCAGTACTTC. This chain links TRBV28 with TRBJ2-7; 7 bases line up with TRBD1. V shed 7 bases and J 5 bases; nucleotides not matched to a gene: 8. Germline CDR1 is MDHEN and CDR2 is SYDVKM. This CDR3 is built from 13 residues.

This chain uses TRBV7-9 with TRBJ2-3, with 7 bases aligning to TRBD1. J was trimmed by 5 bases and V by 1 base; bases with no gene match: 6. Germline lookup yields CDR1 SEHNR and CDR2 FQNEAQ (reference sequence). The CDR3 totals 15 residues. CDR3 DNA sequence: TGTGCCAGCAGCTTAGGGCAAACAGGGGAAGATACGCAGTATTTT. This gives the protein CASSLGQTGEDTQYF.